These T cell receptor beta chains were read from a single sample in a study of T-cell reconstitution after alpha-beta-depleted transplantation in children. Each CDR3 protein is one row after TCRdb ran MiXCR on the PCR reads. Among about 900,000 distinct CDR3 sequences, around 30% were seen once, and the ten largest hold under 30%. Material: PBMCs, mostly from graft donor cells, obtained 360 days after TCRalphabeta/CD19-depleted stem cell transplant. The receptors come from a boy under two years old who had a stem cell transplant for SCID, so the T cells may come from the graft donor. Each CDR3 is given with its conserved first and last residue. A D gene is named only where the DNA matches it firmly. Size values are once, few and many counts, or a class for expanded clones, and some rows have none.

d_call	j_call	v_call	clone_size	cdr3_nt	cdr3_aa
NA	TRBJ2-7	TRBV20-1	few	TGCAGTACCGACAGAATTTCTTACTACGAGCAGTACTTC	CSTDRISYYEQYF
NA	TRBJ2-3	TRBV7-3	NA	TGTGCCAGCAGCCCCGGGGCCACCACAGATACGCAGTATTTT	CASSPGATTDTQYF
TRBD1	TRBJ2-1	TRBV7-9	NA	TGTGCCAGCAGCTTAGGTTATGGACAGGGGCGAGATGAGCAGTTCTTC	CASSLGYGQGRDEQFF
TRBD2	TRBJ2-3	TRBV12-3/TRBV12-4	once	TGTGCCAGCAGTTTCAACCGGGAGGCGGATACGCAGTATTTT	CASSFNREADTQYF
NA	TRBJ2-1	TRBV7-6	NA	TGTGCCAGCAGCCGAAAGAGGGACGACTGGGATGAGCAGTTCTTC	CASSRKRDDWDEQFF
TRBD2	TRBJ2-1	TRBV4-3	NA	TGCGCCAGCAGCCGCCGACTAGCGGGGGGTAGCGGTGAGCAGTTCTTC	CASSRRLAGGSGEQFF
TRBD1	TRBJ2-7	TRBV12-3/TRBV12-4	NA	TGTGCCAGCAGTCTCCGGACAGGGAGGCGGGACGAGCAGTACTTC	CASSLRTGRRDEQYF
NA	TRBJ1-5	TRBV27	NA	TGTGCCAGCAGTCCCGAGGGAAGCTATCAGCCCCAGCATTTT	CASSPEGSYQPQHF
NA	TRBJ1-3	TRBV5-1	few	TGCGCCAGCAGGCCCACGCAAAGTGGAAACACCATATATTTT	CASRPTQSGNTIYF
TRBD2	TRBJ2-5	TRBV15	NA	TGTGCCACCAGCAGAGCCCTCGGGGGGGCCAGGGAGACCCAGTACTTC	CATSRALGGARETQYF